This is a list of T cell receptor beta chains from one sample in a study of blood T cell repertoires in COVID-19. Sequenced by immunoSEQ multiplex PCR; TCRdb stores in-frame clones only, minus some. The sample has roughly 400,000 clones, 91% seen once. The sequenced material came from PBMCs or T cells enriched from blood (not recorded which). The receptors shown here come from a middle-aged woman who had been exposed to COVID-19. CDR3s include the opening cysteine and the closing phenylalanine or tryptophan. D genes are given only for firm matches. Size is omitted from some rows. Given values are once, few, many or a class for expanded clones.

J gene,V gene,D gene,clone size,CDR3 DNA,CDR3 protein
TRBJ2-2,TRBV30,NA,NA,TGTGCCTGGAGTGGGCAGGGGAGGGCCGGGGAGCTGTTTTTT,CAWSGQGRAGELFF
TRBJ1-2,TRBV5-1,NA,NA,TGCGCCAGCAGCTTGGGATGGGGCTTGGTAACGATTGGCTACACCTTC,CASSLGWGLVTIGYTF
TRBJ1-2,TRBV30,NA,NA,TGTGCCTGGACGGAAGCCCGGCGGGCAGGCCGAAGCTTCTATGGCTACACCTTC,CAWTEARRAGRSFYGYTF
TRBJ2-5,TRBV7-2,NA,NA,TGTGCCAGCAGCTTTCAGGGTGGAGAGACCCAGTACTTC,CASSFQGGETQYF
TRBJ1-6,TRBV7-2,NA,NA,TGTGCCAGCAGCCCCTGGGGAGGGTCTGGTTCACCCCTCCACTTT,CASSPWGGSGSPLHF
TRBJ1-1,TRBV7-2,NA,NA,TGTGCCAGCAGCTTAAACAGGGCAAACACTGAAGCTTTCTTT,CASSLNRANTEAFF
TRBJ1-2,TRBV10-1,NA,NA,TGCGCCAGCAGTGAGTTTCCGGGACACCTCTATGGCTACACCTTC,CASSEFPGHLYGYTF
TRBJ2-5,TRBV18,NA,NA,TGTGCCAGCTCACCCGGTATTCAAGAGACCCAGTACTTC,CASSPGIQETQYF
TRBJ1-3,TRBV9,NA,NA,TGTGCCAGCAGCGTAGAACAGGCGTACTCTGGAAACACCATATATTTT,CASSVEQAYSGNTIYF
TRBJ2-5,TRBV12-5,TRBD2,NA,TGTGCTAGTGGTTTGTTTTTGGGCGGGAGGGCCCAGGAGACCCAGTACTTC,CASGLFLGGRAQETQYF
TRBJ2-1,TRBV7-9,TRBD2,NA,TGTGCCAGCAGCTTAGGGATGGCTAGCGGGCAAGTCACCTACAATGAGCAGTTCTTC,CASSLGMASGQVTYNEQFF
TRBJ2-6,TRBV4-3,NA,few,TGCGCCAGCAGCCATGTTCAGGAGGGGAGCTCTGGGGCCAACGTCCTGACTTTC,CASSHVQEGSSGANVLTF
TRBJ2-5,TRBV15,TRBD2,NA,TGTGCCACCAGCAAGGGGACTAGCGGACTTGGAGAGACCCAGTACTTC,CATSKGTSGLGETQYF
TRBJ1-2,TRBV5-4,TRBD1,NA,TGTGCCAGCAGCCCGCCGGGACAGGAGGCCAACTATGGCTACACCTTC,CASSPPGQEANYGYTF
TRBJ1-1,TRBV19,NA,NA,TGTGCCAGTAGTATTGGGCCAGAAGCTTTCTTT,CASSIGPEAFF
TRBJ2-7,TRBV27,TRBD1,NA,TGTGCCAGCAGGTTGGACAGGGGGCGAGGGGAGCAGTACTTC,CASRLDRGRGEQYF
TRBJ1-5,TRBV5-8,TRBD1,NA,TGTGCCAGCAGCTTGGAACAGGGGGTAGGTCAGCCCCAGCATTTT,CASSLEQGVGQPQHF
TRBJ1-2,TRBV6-5,NA,NA,TGTGCCAGTTATCCAGGGGACGGGTCCACCTTC,CASYPGDGSTF
TRBJ2-5,TRBV4-2,NA,NA,TGTGCCAGCAGCCATCCTTCGACTAGGAGGGAAGAGACCCAGTACTTC,CASSHPSTRREETQYF
TRBJ1-2,TRBV6-5,NA,NA,TGTGCCAGCAGGTCCGGGTCCTTTCCGACCTATGGCTACACCTTC,CASRSGSFPTYGYTF
TRBJ2-7,TRBV6-6,TRBD1,NA,TGTGCCAGCAGTTATCAGGGGGAAACCTACGAGCAGTACTTC,CASSYQGETYEQYF
TRBJ1-3,TRBV27,TRBD1,NA,TGTGCCAGCAGCACGAACAGGGGAACTGGAAACACCATATATTTT,CASSTNRGTGNTIYF
TRBJ1-4,TRBV15,NA,NA,TGTGCCACCAGCAGAGACAGGGGCAATGAAAAACTGTTTTTT,CATSRDRGNEKLFF
TRBJ2-7,TRBV3-1/TRBV3-2,NA,NA,TGTGCCAGCAGCCATTTAGAGCGGCAGTACTTC,CASSHLERQYF
TRBJ1-6,TRBV6-5,NA,NA,TGTGCCAGCAGTTACGATGGGGCGAAATCACCCCTCCACTTT,CASSYDGAKSPLHF
TRBJ1-2,TRBV6-2/TRBV6-3,TRBD1,NA,TGTGCCAGCAGTAGGACAGGGAAGGGCTATGGCTACACCTTC,CASSRTGKGYGYTF
TRBJ2-3,TRBV19,TRBD1,NA,TGTGCCAGTAGTATTGGGGCAGGGGGAGATACGCAGTATTTT,CASSIGAGGDTQYF
TRBJ2-2,TRBV7-6,TRBD2,NA,TGTGCCAGCAGCCCGTTAGCGGGGGTGAGCACCGGGGAGCTGTTTTTT,CASSPLAGVSTGELFF
TRBJ1-4,TRBV28,TRBD1,NA,TGTGCCAGCTCCCTGACAGGGGGTCGAGAAAAACTGTTTTTT,CASSLTGGREKLFF
TRBJ1-1,TRBV25-1,NA,NA,TGTGCCAGCAGTGAATATGCGCCCCCAGGGTTCGGCACTGAAGCTTTCTTT,CASSEYAPPGFGTEAFF
TRBJ1-1,TRBV6-6,NA,NA,TGTGCCAGCAGTTACTCCCTGTCAGGGTACACTGAAGCTTTCTTT,CASSYSLSGYTEAFF
TRBJ2-4,TRBV7-2,NA,NA,TGTGCCAGCAGCGCGGGACGTGCGGCCAAAAACATTCAGTACTTC,CASSAGRAAKNIQYF
TRBJ2-1,TRBV7-3,NA,NA,TGTGCCAGCAGCCCACACCGGGACTCCCAACGAGAGCAGTTCTTC,CASSPHRDSQREQFF
TRBJ1-4,TRBV27,TRBD1,NA,TGTGCCAGCAGTCCCGGGACAGGCGGAGAAAAACTGTTTTTT,CASSPGTGGEKLFF
TRBJ1-1,TRBV20-1,NA,NA,TGCAGTGCTACCCCCTACACTGAAGCTTTCTTT,CSATPYTEAFF
TRBJ2-1,TRBV9,TRBD2,NA,TGTGCCAGCAGCTCTAAACCTGGGGGGACTAGCCCCAATGAGCAGTTCTTC,CASSSKPGGTSPNEQFF